This T cell receptor (beta chain) was recovered during a study of T cell clusters in autoimmune cytopenias. Study-wide context: TRB sequencing had a median about 55,000 reads and 2,350 distinct clonotypes per sample.

TRB was amplified by touch-down multiplex PCR, primer pools A and B combined. TCRdb re-called the multiplex PCR reads and shows each CDR3 protein once, DNA omitted. The table counts some 3,500 distinct CDR3 sequences; over 2.5% lies in the top ten. Each sample's input was 250 ng genomic DNA, roughly 40,000 genome equivalents. According to its frequency, this clonotype is medium-sized. Its antigen is undetermined. Study-wide findings and caveats: Exclusive TRB clusters were about 3-fold more numerous in healthy donors than in active autoimmune hepatitis. TRB repertoire shifts in secondary cytopenia and chronic lymphocytic leukemia mostly reflected lymphoma, not autoimmunity. Primary autoimmune cytopenia patients seemingly lacked the physiological T cell clusters found in healthy donors.

CDR3 length: 14 residues. Germline CDR1 and CDR2: DFQATT and SNEGSKA (reference sequence). The chain links TRBV20-1 to TRBJ1-3; checking the TCRdb D call of TRBD1 is not possible without DNA. The receptor was derived from a human donor with an autoimmune cytopenia or autoimmune hepatitis (not recorded which). The sequenced sample was peripheral blood. CDR3 sequence reads: CSAREYRVGNTIYF.